This T cell receptor (beta chain) is from a study of CD8 T cells in ankylosing spondylitis. This clonotype was counted at least ten times. What it binds is unknown. Quantitative 5'-RACE with molecular barcodes produced the TCR beta libraries. A single record per CDR3 protein comes from TCRdb applying MiXCR to the 5' RACE reads. Of 450,000 to 550,000 distinct CDR3 sequences listed, under 5.5% are singletons. Overall study results and limits: Matched ankylosing spondylitis synovial fluid reportedly contained a significantly enriched population of disease-linked clones. Made up of about eight highly homologous variants, a TCR beta motif appeared characteristic of ankylosing spondylitis blood. Prior literature has documented some motif variants in synovial fluid and blood from reactive arthritis.

This receptor was taken from a male donor with ankylosing spondylitis. Sequenced input: blood, either unsorted or a sorted T cell fraction (not recorded which).

In nucleotides, the CDR3 is TGTGCCAGCAGCTTACCCCGGGGACATCTAGCTTTCTTT. It is translated as CASSLPRGHLAFF. The rearrangement links TRBV7-8 to TRBJ1-1; D is perhaps TRBD1 (6 bases). Trimming took off 2 bases at V and 10 bases at J, with 14 bases between the two ends. This CDR3 spans 13 amino acids. Germline V CDR1 and CDR2: SGHVS, FQNEAQ.